These T cell receptor beta chains were read from a single sample in a study of blood T cell repertoires in COVID-19. Libraries were prepared by immunoSEQ multiplex PCR; TCRdb keeps only in-frame clonotypes and omits some of them. The sample has 68,000 or so clones; nearly 90% are singletons. The source material was peripheral blood. The receptors here all came from a man aged 70-80 years with active or convalescent COVID-19. CDR3s include the opening cysteine and the closing phenylalanine or tryptophan. A D gene is named only where the DNA matches it firmly. Not all rows give a size; the values are once, few, many and, for expanded clones, a class.

J | V | D | size | CDR3 | DNA
TRBJ2-7 | TRBV5-1 | TRBD2 | NA | CASSRNSGGQYEQYF | TGCGCCAGCAGCAGGAATAGCGGGGGACAATACGAGCAGTACTTC
TRBJ2-3 | TRBV4-2 | TRBD2 | NA | CASSQEGAGGPSGDTQYF | TGTGCCAGCAGCCAAGAGGGGGCGGGAGGGCCCAGCGGAGATACGCAGTATTTT
TRBJ2-3 | TRBV5-1 | TRBD1 | once | CASSDGQVISTDTQYF | TGCGCCAGCAGCGACGGACAGGTCATTAGCACAGATACGCAGTATTTT
TRBJ2-3 | TRBV30 | TRBD1 | NA | CAWNRPGGITDTQYF | TGTGCCTGGAACCGACCAGGGGGAATCACAGATACGCAGTATTTT
TRBJ2-5 | TRBV5-1 | NA | once | CASSARDFQETQYF | TGCGCCAGCAGCGCGCGGGATTTCCAAGAGACCCAGTACTTC
TRBJ1-2 | TRBV27 | NA | NA | CASSFIGGFYTF | TGTGCCAGCAGTTTTATCGGCGGATTCTACACCTTC
TRBJ2-1 | TRBV19 | NA | NA | CASRGATTVYNEQFF | TGTGCCAGTCGTGGAGCGACGACAGTATACAATGAGCAGTTCTTC
TRBJ2-7 | TRBV2 | TRBD2 | NA | CASSGRQAGGEQYF | TGTGCCAGCAGTGGCCGCCAGGCGGGGGGGGAGCAGTACTTC
TRBJ1-6 | TRBV4-1 | TRBD1 | few | CASSLSTGANNSPLHF | TGCGCCAGCAGCCTCTCGACAGGGGCGAATAATTCACCCCTCCACTTT
TRBJ1-4 | TRBV15 | TRBD1 | NA | CATSSHRGPGEKLFF | TGTGCCACCAGCAGCCACAGGGGTCCAGGCGAAAAACTGTTTTTT
TRBJ1-3 | TRBV10-3 | NA | NA | CAIRRQVSGNTIYF | TGTGCCATCAGGAGACAGGTTTCTGGAAACACCATATATTTT
TRBJ1-2 | TRBV18 | TRBD1 | NA | CASSPPGQGRYGYTF | TGTGCCAGCTCACCGCCGGGACAGGGGAGGTATGGCTACACCTTC
TRBJ2-5 | TRBV10-2 | NA | NA | CASNFQGKETQYF | TGCGCCAGCAACTTCCAGGGGAAAGAGACCCAGTACTTC
TRBJ2-6 | TRBV27 | NA | NA | CASRRSGANVLTF | TGTGCCAGCAGGCGCTCTGGGGCCAACGTCCTGACTTTC
TRBJ1-1 | TRBV16 | NA | few | CASSPRLNTEAFF | TGTGCCAGCAGCCCCAGGTTGAACACTGAAGCTTTCTTT
TRBJ2-7 | TRBV11-3 | TRBD1 | NA | CASSSSRGIVKQYF | TGTGCCAGCAGCTCCTCCAGGGGGATCGTCAAGCAGTACTTC
TRBJ1-2 | TRBV19 | NA | few | CASSLTAYGYTF | TGTGCCAGTAGTCTGACAGCCTATGGCTACACCTTC
TRBJ2-7 | TRBV5-5 | NA | NA | CASSFAGGIGEQYF | TGTGCCAGCAGCTTCGCAGGGGGGATAGGCGAGCAGTACTTC
TRBJ1-2 | TRBV29-1 | TRBD1 | NA | CSVAGDRANYGYTF | TGCAGCGTCGCCGGGGACAGAGCTAACTATGGCTACACCTTC
TRBJ1-1 | TRBV10-3 | TRBD1 | NA | CAIAGQQNTEAFF | TGTGCCATCGCGGGACAGCAAAACACTGAAGCTTTCTTT
TRBJ1-2 | TRBV10-3 | NA | NA | CAISGDTHSDYTF | TGTGCCATCAGTGGGGACACCCACAGCGACTACACCTTC
TRBJ1-5 | TRBV6-5 | TRBD1 | few | CASRQGNGQPQHF | TGTGCCAGCAGACAGGGGAACGGTCAGCCCCAGCATTTT
TRBJ1-4 | TRBV4-1 | NA | NA | CASSQDGWGGEKLFF | TGCGCCAGCAGCCAAGACGGGTGGGGAGGAGAAAAACTGTTTTTT
TRBJ1-1 | TRBV9 | NA | once | CASSEGMNTEAFF | TGTGCCAGCAGCGAGGGGATGAACACTGAAGCTTTCTTT
TRBJ1-5 | TRBV18 | TRBD1 | NA | CASSQGQGNSNQPQHF | TGTGCCAGCTCACAGGGACAGGGAAATAGCAATCAGCCCCAGCATTTT
TRBJ1-1 | TRBV10-3 | NA | NA | CAISEGVANTEAFF | TGTGCCATCAGTGAAGGGGTCGCGAACACTGAAGCTTTCTTT
TRBJ2-3 | TRBV25-1 | NA | NA | CASSEFPGLVDTQYF | TGTGCCAGCAGTGAATTCCCAGGGTTGGTAGATACGCAGTATTTT
TRBJ2-5 | TRBV5-4 | NA | once | CASSLAGLETQYF | TGTGCCAGCAGCTTGGCCGGGTTGGAGACCCAGTACTTC
TRBJ1-3 | TRBV4-2 | NA | NA | CASSQDRVSGNTIYF | TGTGCCAGCAGCCAAGACAGGGTTTCTGGAAACACCATATATTTT
TRBJ1-2 | TRBV10-2 | NA | NA | CASSEGQPYGYTF | TGCGCCAGCAGTGAGGGACAGCCCTATGGCTACACCTTC
TRBJ1-2 | TRBV27 | TRBD1 | once | CASSLHTGTGVGYTF | TGTGCCAGCAGTTTACATACCGGGACAGGGGTCGGCTACACCTTC
TRBJ2-1 | TRBV5-1 | TRBD2 | NA | CASSGTSAYNEQFF | TGCGCCAGCAGCGGGACTAGCGCCTACAATGAGCAGTTCTTC
TRBJ1-4 | TRBV19 | TRBD1 | once | CASSASGQGGNEKLFF | TGTGCCAGTAGCGCCTCGGGACAGGGAGGTAATGAAAAACTGTTTTTT
TRBJ1-2 | TRBV6-5 | TRBD1 | NA | CASSPTGAKGYTF | TGTGCCAGCAGCCCCACAGGGGCGAAGGGCTACACCTTC
TRBJ2-1 | TRBV7-8 | TRBD2 | few | CASSLRGTLAGGYNEQFF | TGTGCCAGCAGCTTACGGGGGACCCTAGCGGGGGGCTACAATGAGCAGTTCTTC
TRBJ2-3 | TRBV5-4 | TRBD1 | NA | CASSPQTGLITDTQYF | TGTGCCAGCAGCCCCCAGACAGGGTTGATCACAGATACGCAGTATTTT
TRBJ2-5 | TRBV5-1 | TRBD1 | NA | CASSSGTGEQETQYF | TGCGCCAGCAGCTCCGGGACAGGAGAACAAGAGACCCAGTACTTC
TRBJ2-3 | TRBV7-2 | TRBD2 | NA | CASSLQRGATDTQYF | TGTGCCAGCAGCTTACAGCGGGGGGCCACAGATACGCAGTATTTT
TRBJ2-1 | TRBV5-1 | NA | NA | CASSLSGPYNEQFF | TGCGCCAGCAGCTTGTCAGGGCCCTACAATGAGCAGTTCTTC